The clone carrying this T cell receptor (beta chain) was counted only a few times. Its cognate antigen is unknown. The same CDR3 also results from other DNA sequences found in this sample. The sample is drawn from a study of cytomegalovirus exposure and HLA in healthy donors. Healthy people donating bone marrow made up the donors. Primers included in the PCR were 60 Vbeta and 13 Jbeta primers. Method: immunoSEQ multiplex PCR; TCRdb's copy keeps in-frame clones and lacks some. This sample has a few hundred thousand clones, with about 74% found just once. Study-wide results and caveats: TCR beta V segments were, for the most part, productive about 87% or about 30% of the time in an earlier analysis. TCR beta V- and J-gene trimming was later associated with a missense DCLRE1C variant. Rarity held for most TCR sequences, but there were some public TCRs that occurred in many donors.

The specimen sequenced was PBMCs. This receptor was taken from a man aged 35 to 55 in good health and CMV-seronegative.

CDR3 DNA sequence: TGCAGTGCTAGACGGGACTACGAGCAGTACTTC. It encodes CSARRDYEQYF. The chain couples TRBV20-1 to TRBJ2-7; tentative D call: TRBD2 (5 bases). This CDR3 spans 11 amino acids. From germline, CDR1 is DFQATT and CDR2 SNEGSKA (reference sequence). V was pared by 2 bases and J by 3 bases, with 5 bases between.